These 19 T cell receptor beta chains were sequenced from one sample in a study of T cells in Graves' hyperthyroidism and ophthalmopathy. TCR beta CDR3 regions were amplified from RNA. Primed by the HTBI set, a first-round RT-PCR was run on the TCR CDR3. Using its own MiXCR run on the multiplex PCR reads, TCRdb lists one record per CDR3 protein. Of nearly 600,000 distinct CDR3 sequences listed, 13% to 15% were seen once; the top ten hold roughly 7%. The sequencing input was blood. Receptors originate from a woman under 30 with Graves' ophthalmopathy.

This clonotype has a count of ten or more. This sequence joins TRBV11-2 and TRBJ2-1, with D possibly matching TRBD1 (5 bases). The V gene lost 1 base and the J gene lost 7 bases, with 11 bases spanning the gap. The CDR3 spans 14 residues. Per the germline V gene, CDR1 is SGHAT and CDR2 is FQNNGV. CDR3 sequence: CASSLGGLRNEQFF. The CDR3 nucleotides are TGTGCCAGCAGCTTAGGGGGCCTTCGTAATGAGCAGTTCTTC.

The chain carries TRBV5-1 and TRBJ1-1; D possibly corresponds to TRBD1 (6 bases). Germline CDR1 SGHRS, CDR2 YFSETQ. Trimming took 3 bases from V and 3 from J, leaving 12 bases between them. The CDR3 sequence is 14 residues long. The CDR3 nucleotides read TGCGCCAGCAGCTGGGTTGGGGGCGACACTGAAGCTTTCTTT. Protein: CASSWVGGDTEAFF.

This clonotype was found a few times. This CDR3 reads CAWSTGAGANVLTF. CDR3 nucleotide sequence: TGTGCCTGGAGTACAGGGGCCGGGGCCAACGTCCTGACTTTC. The rearrangement links TRBV30 to TRBJ2-6, with TRBD1 matching over 7 bases. V gave up 2 bases and J gave up 4 bases; unmatched junction bases: 2. The CDR3 loop spans 14 amino acids. The germline V gene encodes CDR1 GTSNPN and CDR2 SVGIG (reference sequence).

This clonotype was observed a few times. CDR3 loop: CASSKLQATQETQYF. The CDR3 DNA is TGTGCCAGCAGCAAATTACAGGCAACCCAAGAGACCCAGTACTTC. The rearrangement links TRBV14 to TRBJ2-5, with TRBD1 as a possible D gene (5 bases). The CDR3 is 15 amino acids. Germline-derived CDR1 and CDR2 are SGHDN and FVKESK. V was trimmed by 5 bases and J by 1 base, leaving 14 bases between them.

This clonotype was seen many times. The rearrangement links TRBV14 to TRBJ2-1; 9 positions match TRBD2. The CDR3 spans 16 residues. The junction had 5 bases not matched to a gene; V was cut back by 2 bases and J by 3 bases. Germline-derived CDR1 and CDR2 are SGHDN and FVKESK. For the CDR3, the DNA is TGTGCCAGCAGCCAAATTAGCGGGAGATACTACAATGAGCAGTTCTTC. Protein sequence: CASSQISGRYYNEQFF.

This clonotype was recorded at least ten times. The gene calls are TRBV28 and TRBJ2-7; D remains ambiguous. This CDR3 region has 13 residues. Trimming cost V 5 bases and J 3 bases, with 11 bases left between them. The V gene's germline CDR1 is MDHEN and CDR2 SYDVKM. The CDR3: CASSAENIYEQYF. CDR3 bases: TGTGCCAGCAGTGCCGAAAATATCTACGAGCAGTACTTC.

The sample holds many counts of this clonotype. The chain joins TRBV12-3 or TRBV12-4 to TRBJ2-7; 7 bases map to TRBD1. The CDR3 contains 13 residues. V shed 6 bases and J 5 bases; nucleotides not matched to a gene: 7. CDR3 DNA: TGTGCCAGCAGGGTGACAGGGTTCAACGAGCAGTACTTC. Residues: CASRVTGFNEQYF.

The sample holds many counts of this clonotype. CDR3 DNA: TGTGCCAGCAGTGAAAGTAGCAATCAGCCCCAGCATTTT. Encoded protein: CASSESSNQPQHF. This rearrangement joins TRBV2 to TRBJ1-5; no definite D call. The CDR3 runs to 13 residues. V shed 2 bases and J shed 0 bases, with 2 bases lying between them. Germline V CDR1 and CDR2: SNHLY, FYNNEI.

V usage is TRBV7-9 and J usage is TRBJ2-7; the match to TRBD2 covers 10 bases. Germline V gives CDR1 SEHNR, CDR2 FQNEAQ (reference sequence). J lost 2 bases, V lost 1 base, and 5 bases had no gene match. This CDR3 region has 16 residues. CDR3 sequence: CASSLEYSGGAYEQYF. The CDR3 DNA sequence: TGTGCCAGCAGCTTAGAATACAGCGGGGGGGCCTACGAGCAGTACTTC.

This clonotype appeared a few times. The chain carries TRBV5-6 and TRBJ2-4, with TRBD2 matching 10 bases. Germline loops: CDR1 SGHDT, CDR2 YYEEEE. The V and J ends lost 0 bases and 6 bases, in that order; junction bases with no gene match: 3. This CDR3 is built from 15 residues. CDR3 sequence (DNA): TGTGCCAGCAGCTTGGCTAGCGGGAGTGGAAACATTCAGTACTTC. Translation gives CASSLASGSGNIQYF. Supplemented by reference TRBV5-6 and TRBJ2-4, the full variable domain reads DAGVTQSPTHLIKTRGQQVTLRCSPKSGHDTVSWYQQALGQGPQFIFQYYEEEERQRGNFPDRFSGHQFPNYSSELNVNALLLGDSALYLCASSLASGSGNIQYFGAGTRLSVL.

The genes are TRBV6-5 and TRBJ1-5; 7 bases agree with TRBD1. With 2 bases clipped from V and 7 bases from J, the junction kept 8 bases outside the gene matches. The germline CDR1 and CDR2 sequences are MNHEY and SVGAGI. The CDR3 spans 15 residues. The CDR3 is CASSYLRQGGQPQHF. Written as DNA, the CDR3 is TGTGCCAGCAGTTACCTTCGACAGGGAGGGCAGCCCCAGCATTTT.

In the case of this clonotype: Being one base from a much bigger clone, this may be a read error. The V and J genes are TRBV5-1 and TRBJ1-4; TRBD1 matches at 7 bases. Germline V gives CDR1 SGHRS, CDR2 YFSETQ. This CDR3 contains 15 residues. This chain's CDR3 is CASGLVEGADEKLFF. In nucleotides, the CDR3 is TGCGCCAGCGGCTTGGTGGAGGGGGCGGATGAAAAACTGTTTTTT.

The table lists this clonotype with many counts. The gene calls are TRBV2 and TRBJ2-1; D is unresolved. This CDR3 region has 15 residues. Deletions cut 6 bases from V and 5 bases from J, with 17 bases between. Germline CDR1 SNHLY, CDR2 FYNNEI. DNA of the CDR3: TGTGCCAGCAGCCCAAACACCCTGGGTAACAATGAGCAGTTCTTC. Translation gives CASSPNTLGNNEQFF.

The chain couples TRBV12-3 or TRBV12-4 to TRBJ2-3, with D maybe TRBD2 (7 bases). The V end was cut by 3 bases, the J end by 2 bases, with 18 bases between. The CDR3 has 17 residues. CDR3 loop: CASSLLGGAETTDTQYF. The CDR3 region has the DNA TGTGCCAGCAGTTTGTTGGGGGGGGCGGAGACCACAGATACGCAGTATTTT.

The rearrangement uses TRBV12-3 or TRBV12-4 and TRBJ1-2, with TRBD1 identical over 9 bases. V shed 7 bases, J shed 6 bases, and the junction held 6 bases outside the gene matches. This CDR3 has 13 residues. The CDR3 DNA sequence: TGTGCCAGCACCAATACAGGGGGCAATGGCTACACCTTC. As protein: CASTNTGGNGYTF.

As concerns this clonotype: A clone one base away is much larger, so this may be a read error. This chain joins TRBV7-9 and TRBJ2-1, with a weak D call TRBD2 (5 bases). The V and J ends lost 3 bases and 6 bases respectively, with 15 bases between them. The germline V gene encodes CDR1 SEHNR and CDR2 FQNEAQ (reference sequence). The CDR3 spans 15 residues. CDR3 amino acids: CASSLSGTLCNEQFF. The CDR3 DNA sequence: TGTGCCAGCAGCTTGAGCGGAACTCTCTGCAATGAGCAGTTCTTC.

This clonotype was detected a few times. A read error may account for a junction end that differs from germline. The chain links TRBV27 to TRBJ2-3; 13 bases line up with TRBD2. The CDR3 loop spans 15 amino acids. Germline-derived CDR1 and CDR2 are MNHEY and SMNVEV (reference sequence). CDR3 region: CTSSPGLAGSDTQYF. The CDR3 DNA reads as TGTACCAGCAGTCCGGGACTAGCGGGATCAGATACGCAGTATTTT.

There are many counts of this clonotype. The genes are TRBV12-5 and TRBJ2-3; D is possibly TRBD1 (5 bases). The CDR3 contains 15 residues. Germline V gene sequence: CDR1 LGHNT, CDR2 FRNRAP. V was trimmed by 1 base and J by 1 base, leaving 9 bases between them. CDR3 sequence reads: CASGLAAGRTDTQYF. DNA of the CDR3: TGTGCTAGTGGTTTGGCCGCAGGGCGCACAGATACGCAGTATTTT.

A remark on this clonotype: This clone may be a read error of a much larger clone one base away. The chain recombines TRBV12-3 or TRBV12-4 with TRBJ1-1; possible D gene TRBD1, 6 bases. The CDR3 has 13 residues. The CDR3 region is CAGSLQGNTEAFF. The CDR3, as DNA: TGTGCCGGCAGTTTACAGGGGAACACTGAAGCTTTCTTT.